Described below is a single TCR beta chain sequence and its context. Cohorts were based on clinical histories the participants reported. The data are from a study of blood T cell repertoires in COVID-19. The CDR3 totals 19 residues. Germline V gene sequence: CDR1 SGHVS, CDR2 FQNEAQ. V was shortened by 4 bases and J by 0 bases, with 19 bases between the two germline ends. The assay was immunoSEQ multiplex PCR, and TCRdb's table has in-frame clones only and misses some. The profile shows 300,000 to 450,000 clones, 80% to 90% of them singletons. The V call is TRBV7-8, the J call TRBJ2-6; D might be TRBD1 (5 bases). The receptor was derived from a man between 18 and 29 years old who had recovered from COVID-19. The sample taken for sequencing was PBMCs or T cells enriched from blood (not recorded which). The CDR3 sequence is CASSSIDRKISSGANVLTF. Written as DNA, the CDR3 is TGTGCCAGCAGCTCCATAGACAGAAAAATAAGCTCTGGGGCCAACGTCCTGACTTTC.